This T cell receptor beta chain was retrieved from a study of shared clonotypes between healthy human individuals. About the research overall: The study used three CD4 naive, three CD4 memory, two CD8 naive and one CD8 memory plate per donor. General study findings and limits: Having only a few donors restricted how much genetic and exposure-history diversity was captured.

Naive CD8 cells, CD45RO-negative and positively selected for CCR7, excluded terminally differentiated effector memory CD45RA+ cells. Caucasian adults living in Nashville, Tennessee, provided all samples. The CDR3 consists of 14 residues. Trimming at V came to 5 bases and at J to 0 bases, leaving 1 base not matched to a gene. In germline, CDR1 is MDHEN, CDR2 SYDVKM. As to this clone: Its antigen is not identified. Other DNA sequences in this specimen translate into the identical CDR3.

It was at deep level that the assay was run. The repertoire was sequenced with immunoSEQ multiplex PCR; TCRdb's copy has only in-frame clones and lacks some. The sample carries 2 million to 2.5 million clones, 85% to 95% recorded once. This receptor was obtained from a man younger than 35 in good health. Some clones in this sample may be carry-over from other donors' samples. The sequenced sample was naive CD8+ T cells from PBMCs. The rearrangement links TRBV28 to TRBJ2-3, with 8 bases lining up with TRBD1. The DNA for the CDR3 is TGTGCCAGCAGTACAGGGGGTAGCACAGATACGCAGTATTTT. This codes for CASSTGGSTDTQYF.